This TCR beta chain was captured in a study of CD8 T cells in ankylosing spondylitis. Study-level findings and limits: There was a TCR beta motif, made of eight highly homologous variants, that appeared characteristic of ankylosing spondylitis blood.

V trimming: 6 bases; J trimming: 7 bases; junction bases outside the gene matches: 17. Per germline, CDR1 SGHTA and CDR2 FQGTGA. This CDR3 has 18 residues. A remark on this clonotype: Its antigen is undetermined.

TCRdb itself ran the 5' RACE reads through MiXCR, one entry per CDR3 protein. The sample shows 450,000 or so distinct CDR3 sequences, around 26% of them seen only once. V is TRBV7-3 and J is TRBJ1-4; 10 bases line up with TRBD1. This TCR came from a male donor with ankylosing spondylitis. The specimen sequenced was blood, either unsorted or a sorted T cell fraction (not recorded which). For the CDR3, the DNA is TGTGCCAGCAGTTCTACCCGGATCCGGGACAGGGGAGGTGAAAAACTGTTTTTT. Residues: CASSSTRIRDRGGEKLFF. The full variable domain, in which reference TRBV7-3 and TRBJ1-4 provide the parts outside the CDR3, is GAGVSQTPSNKVTEKGKYVELRCDPISGHTALYWYRQSLGQGPEFLIYFQGTGAADDSGLPNDRFFAVRPEGSVSTLKIQRTERGDSAVYLCASSSTRIRDRGGEKLFFGSGTQLSVL.